What follows are 3 T cell receptor beta chains derived from one specimen sequenced in a study of blood T cells in healthy people across ages. Then a second PCR, running about 6 to 12 cycles, was carried out with a sample-barcoded 5' primer and a J-beta primer mix. Via MiXCR, TCRdb re-called the 5' RACE reads, giving one row per CDR3 protein. The data contain about 570,000 distinct CDR3 sequences, 27% of them singletons. Sequencing was carried out using blood. The receptors come from a woman in her 70s in good health.

Only a few counts were recorded for this clonotype. The chain combines TRBV5-6 with TRBJ2-1; the match to TRBD1 covers 7 bases. J gave up 6 bases and V 1 base, and 16 bases lay outside the gene matches. The CDR3 loop spans 18 amino acids. The germline gives CDR1 SGHDT, CDR2 YYEEEE. DNA of the CDR3: TGTGCCAGCAGCTTGCCTGGGACAGAATCCCCCTACGGCAATGAGCAGTTCTTC. Residues: CASSLPGTESPYGNEQFF.

At least ten counts were recorded for this clonotype. The rearrangement joins TRBV28 to TRBJ1-2; no firm D call. Germline CDR1 MDHEN, CDR2 SYDVKM. V lost 2 bases, J lost 0 bases, and 7 bases lay in between. The CDR3 has 14 residues. The CDR3 region is CASSLDGPNYGYTF. The CDR3 DNA reads as TGTGCCAGCAGTTTAGATGGCCCTAACTATGGCTACACCTTC.

The chain joins TRBV5-1 to TRBJ2-2; TRBD1 is a possible D gene (6 bases). Germline V CDR1 and CDR2: SGHRS, YFSETQ. The V end was cut by 3 bases, the J end by 0 bases, with 9 bases between. The CDR3 loop spans 15 amino acids. This chain's CDR3 is CASSSGQTNTGELFF. CDR3 nucleotides: TGCGCCAGCAGCTCTGGACAGACGAACACCGGGGAGCTGTTTTTT.